The 15 T cell receptor beta chains given below trace back to one sample, sequenced in a study of shared clonotypes between healthy human individuals. Terminally differentiated effector memory CD45RA+ cells were excluded by CCR7 positive selection of CD45RO-negative cells. Libraries were prepared by immunoSEQ multiplex PCR; TCRdb keeps only in-frame clonotypes and omits some of them. Of nearly 2 million clones in the sample, 85% to 95% are singletons; the top ten hold 0.9% to 1.5%. Sample: naive CD8+ T cells sorted from blood. These TCRs come from a man between 18 and 29 years old in good health.

The J gene is TRBJ1-2, the V gene TRBV11-2; a weak D match, TRBD1 (6 bases). Germline loops: CDR1 SGHAT, CDR2 FQNNGV. The CDR3 length is 15 residues. V was pared by 4 bases and J by 2 bases, with 14 bases between. In DNA form, the CDR3 reads TGTGCCAGCAGCTCGAGAGGGGGGCAGAACTATGGCTACACCTTC. Translated: CASSSRGGQNYGYTF.

Comments on this clone: At the DNA level, this CDR3 is encoded by other sequences in the same sample as well. This rearrangement joins TRBV7-9 to TRBJ2-1; 12 bases line up with TRBD2. The germline CDR1 and CDR2 sequences are SEHNR and FQNEAQ (reference sequence). Trimming took 9 bases from V and 7 from J; bases not matched to a gene: 7. This CDR3 has 14 amino acids. CDR3 DNA: TGTGCCAGTAGCCTAGCGGGAGGGCCTAATGAGCAGTTCTTC. This codes for CASSLAGGPNEQFF.

This rearrangement joins TRBV4-1 to TRBJ2-7; 8 positions agree with TRBD1. J was trimmed by 2 bases and V by 4 bases; bases with no gene match: 13. The CDR3 sequence is 17 residues long. Germline lookup yields CDR1 MGHRA and CDR2 YSYEKL. DNA for the CDR3: TGCGCCAGCAGCCCCCGCCTGCGGACAGGGAATACCTACGAGCAGTACTTC. It encodes CASSPRLRTGNTYEQYF.

The chain recombines TRBV5-1 with TRBJ2-7, with D maybe TRBD1 (5 bases). Germline V gives CDR1 SGHRS, CDR2 YFSETQ. The CDR3 runs to 15 residues. Trimming took off 0 bases at V and 2 bases at J, with 12 bases between the two ends. The CDR3 DNA is TGCGCCAGCAGCTTGGAAGCAGGGTGGGCCTACGAGCAGTACTTC. It translates to CASSLEAGWAYEQYF.

Comments on this clone: An end of the junction differs from the germline gene, which may be a read error. The chain uses TRBV7-7 and TRBJ2-1; TRBD2 aligns across 8 bases. The CDR3 has 12 amino acids. CDR1 is SSHAT and CDR2 is FNYEAQ in the germline V gene (reference sequence). As DNA, the CDR3 is TGTGCTAGCAGCTTCGCGGGAGGTGAGCAGTTCTTC. The encoded protein is CASSFAGGEQFF.

This clone occurred once. This rearrangement joins TRBV9 to TRBJ1-4; perhaps TRBD1 as D (6 bases). Germline CDR1 and CDR2: SGDLS and YYNGEE. Trimming took off 4 bases at V and 8 bases at J, with 15 bases between the two ends. This CDR3 spans 14 amino acids. The CDR3 DNA reads as TGTGCCAGCAGCACCAGGGGTGGGGACGAAAAACTGTTTTTT. Translating it yields CASSTRGGDEKLFF.

V and J are TRBV13 and TRBJ2-2, with unresolved D. Germline V CDR1 and CDR2: PRHDT, FYEKMQ (reference sequence). V was trimmed by 8 bases and J by 4 bases, leaving 14 bases between them. The CDR3 contains 14 residues. The CDR3 sequence: CASLDRTITGELFF. DNA of the CDR3: TGTGCCAGCCTCGACCGAACAATCACCGGGGAGCTGTTTTTT.

In its sample, this clone was seen once. It is likely a read error, because the conserved phenylalanine at the end of the CDR3 is missing. The DNA is left out, because the CDR3 cannot be placed on it with certainty; the CDR3 is given as TCRdb lists it. The gene calls are TRBV27 and TRBJ1-2. The V gene's germline CDR1 is MNHEY and CDR2 SMNVEV (reference sequence). The CDR3 has 13 residues if both end residues are counted. The CDR3 loop is CASSPRPGGEYRL.

The gene calls are TRBV11-2 and TRBJ2-7, with 9 bases identical to TRBD1. This CDR3 comprises 17 residues. Germline V lookup: CDR1 SGHAT, CDR2 FQNNGV. J was trimmed by 4 bases and V by 3 bases; bases with no gene match: 13. The CDR3 DNA reads TGTGCCAGCAGCTTCGGTTATAAGGGGACAGGGCCATACGAGCAGTACTTC. It is translated as CASSFGYKGTGPYEQYF.

A word on this clone: The sample carries other DNA sequences with the same CDR3. The gene calls are TRBV7-9 and TRBJ2-7; no clear D gene. The V gene lost 2 bases and the J gene lost 4 bases, with 9 bases spanning the gap. CDR3 length: 13 residues. Germline loops: CDR1 SEHNR, CDR2 FQNEAQ (reference sequence). The CDR3 protein is CASSLLQSYEQYF. In DNA form, the CDR3 reads TGTGCCAGCAGCTTACTGCAGTCATACGAGCAGTACTTC.

In regard to this clone: In the same sample, other DNA sequences code for this CDR3. The V call is TRBV7-2, the J call TRBJ1-3, with a possible D match to TRBD1 (5 bases). This CDR3 contains 15 residues. Trimming removed 1 base from V and 0 bases from J, with 7 bases in between. CDR1 is SGHTA and CDR2 is FQGNSA in the germline V gene. For the CDR3, the DNA is TGTGCCAGCAGCTTAGGACAGAGCTCTGGAAACACCATATATTTT. This gives the protein CASSLGQSSGNTIYF.

This chain links TRBV7-9 with TRBJ2-2; D call uncertain. V lost 2 bases to trimming and J lost 5 bases, with 9 bases between them. Germline V gene data show CDR1 as SEHNR and CDR2 as FQNEAQ (reference sequence). The CDR3 sequence is 14 residues long. The CDR3 DNA reads TGTGCCAGCAGCTTAAGACCAGCAACCGGGGAGCTGTTTTTT. Its protein product is CASSLRPATGELFF.

The rearrangement links TRBV5-8 to TRBJ2-3; D not resolved. The CDR3 extends over 16 amino acids. Per germline, CDR1 SGHTS and CDR2 YDEGEE. Trimming cost V 0 bases and J 0 bases, with 11 bases left between them. The CDR3 DNA reads TGTGCCAGCAGCTTGGAGGCTGCATCTAGCACAGATACGCAGTATTTT. This codes for CASSLEAASSTDTQYF.

This chain links TRBV5-4 with TRBJ2-7; tentatively, D is TRBD1 (6 bases). The V gene lost 9 bases and the J gene lost 1 base, with 14 bases spanning the gap. The CDR3 totals 13 residues. Germline values: CDR1 SGHNT, CDR2 YYREEE (reference sequence). The CDR3 sequence: CATSTGLSYEQYF. CDR3 nucleotide sequence: TGTGCCACCTCGACAGGCCTTTCCTACGAGCAGTACTTC.

This clone was counted a single time. In the same sample, other DNA sequences code for this CDR3. The V gene is TRBV27, the J gene TRBJ1-2; D is unresolved. CDR3 length: 13 amino acids. The V gene's germline CDR1 is MNHEY and CDR2 SMNVEV (reference sequence). The V end lost 0 bases, the J end lost 6 bases, and 8 bases lay between the germline ends. CDR3 DNA: TGTGCCAGCAGTTTATCGGGTTTTGATGGCTACACCTTC. Translated: CASSLSGFDGYTF.